Listed below are T cell receptor beta chains from one sample, sequenced in a study of CD8 T cells in ankylosing spondylitis. TCRdb reprocessed the 5' RACE reads with MiXCR, giving one entry per CDR3 protein. This table has about 800,000 distinct CDR3 sequences, approximately 10% appearing once. The sequencing input was blood, either unsorted or a sorted T cell fraction (not recorded which). The source is a male donor with ankylosing spondylitis. Both conserved end residues are part of each CDR3. D genes are given only for firm matches. For some rows the clone size is stated as once, few or many, or as a class when expanded; others skip it.

TRBJ1-2 NA TRBV12-3/TRBV12-4 many TGTGCCAGCAGTTTAAGACGGAATGGCTACACCTTC CASSLRRNGYTF
TRBJ2-7 NA TRBV7-6 NA TGTGCCAGCAGCTTTGGAGGGGGCGCTTACTACGAGCAGTACTTC CASSFGGGAYYEQYF
TRBJ1-4 NA TRBV7-6 NA TGTGCCAGCAGCTTAGGAGTTGGAGATGAAAAACTGTTTTTT CASSLGVGDEKLFF
TRBJ1-3 TRBD1 TRBV7-6 once TGTGCCAGCAGCCGGGGACAGGGGCACTCTGGAAACACCATATATTTT CASSRGQGHSGNTIYF
TRBJ2-1 NA TRBV6-1 NA TGTGCCAGCAGTGGTCAGGGGCCCTGGGGTGAGCAGTTCTTC CASSGQGPWGEQFF
TRBJ2-1 NA TRBV7-6 once TGTGCCAGCAGCCCGGAGACTTTCGTAAATGAGCAGTTCTTC CASSPETFVNEQFF
TRBJ2-7 TRBD2 TRBV7-8 once TGTGCCAGCAGCTCACTAGCGGGAAACGAGCAGTACTTC CASSSLAGNEQYF
TRBJ2-7 NA TRBV5-1 few TGCGCCAGCAGCTTAGTAGAGAACTACGAGCAGTACTTC CASSLVENYEQYF
TRBJ1-2 NA TRBV20-1 few TGCAGTGCCTTGACCGACAGGTTTAACTATGGCTACACCTTC CSALTDRFNYGYTF
TRBJ2-1 TRBD2 TRBV7-6 few TGTGCCAGCAGCTCCATCACCGGGACTAGTATAGACAATGAGCAGTTCTTC CASSSITGTSIDNEQFF
TRBJ2-3 NA TRBV6-5 few TGTGCCAGCAGTTACGCGGGCCGCGGCACAGATACGCAGTATTTT CASSYAGRGTDTQYF
TRBJ1-6 NA TRBV7-8 NA TGTGCCAGCAGCTCTATTTTTCGCAATTCACCCCTCCACTTT CASSSIFRNSPLHF
TRBJ2-7 TRBD2 TRBV20-1 few TGCAGTGCTAGGGTACCGGGACTAGCGTTATACGAGCAGTACTTC CSARVPGLALYEQYF
TRBJ2-7 NA TRBV20-1 few TGCAGTGCTAGAGATCAAGGGAAAGGGTACGAGCAGTACTTC CSARDQGKGYEQYF
TRBJ1-3 TRBD1 TRBV7-2 few TGTGCCAGCAGCACCCGATCTCCAGGGGGCGGAAACACCATATATTTT CASSTRSPGGGNTIYF
TRBJ2-7 NA TRBV27 few TGTGCCAGCAGTTTAAAGGGGGACAACTCCTACGAGCAGTACTTC CASSLKGDNSYEQYF
TRBJ2-7 NA TRBV7-9 NA TGTGCCAGCAGCTCAGACTGGAATCCCTACGAGCAGTACTTC CASSSDWNPYEQYF
TRBJ2-2 TRBD2 TRBV27 NA TGTGCCAGCAGTTTAACGCGCGGGGGCACCGGGGAGCTGTTTTTT CASSLTRGGTGELFF
TRBJ2-2 NA TRBV29-1 many TGCAGCGTTGTAAGAGGGTCGGCCGGGGAGCTGTTTTTT CSVVRGSAGELFF
TRBJ2-1 TRBD1 TRBV5-4 few TGTGCCAGCAATACCGGGACAGCAATCCATGAGCAGTTCTTC CASNTGTAIHEQFF
TRBJ1-2 TRBD1 TRBV4-3 many TGCGCCAGCAGCCAAGAGAACAGGGGCTATGGCTACACCTTC CASSQENRGYGYTF
TRBJ1-6 TRBD1 TRBV27 many TGTGCCAGCAGTCCATCGACAGGGCCTAGTTCACCCCTCCACTTT CASSPSTGPSSPLHF
TRBJ1-2 NA TRBV5-1 few TGCGCCAGCAGCTCGTCGGCAGGGAATACGGGCTACACCTTC CASSSSAGNTGYTF
TRBJ1-5 TRBD1 TRBV28 NA TGTGCCAGCAGTTTAGCGAACAGGGGGCGACAGCCCCAGCATTTT CASSLANRGRQPQHF
TRBJ2-7 NA TRBV20-1 few TGCAGTGCTAGCCATCGGGTGTCCTACGAGCAGTACTTC CSASHRVSYEQYF
TRBJ2-5 TRBD2 TRBV2 NA TGTGCCAGCAGTGAAACTAGCGGGAAACAGACCCAGTACTTC CASSETSGKQTQYF
TRBJ1-1 NA TRBV6-2/TRBV6-3 NA TGTGCCAGCAGTTACCTTATTCAGGACACTGAAGCTTTCTTT CASSYLIQDTEAFF
TRBJ2-1 TRBD2 TRBV5-1 few TGCGCCAGCAGATTTCTGGTAGCGGGGGTCAATGAGCAGTTCTTC CASRFLVAGVNEQFF
TRBJ2-3 NA TRBV29-1 many TGCAGCGTCGCCCCCGGCACAGATACGCAGTATTTT CSVAPGTDTQYF
TRBJ2-7 TRBD2 TRBV12-3/TRBV12-4 many TGTGCCACCACACTAGCGGGGAACGAGCAGTACTTC CATTLAGNEQYF
TRBJ2-1 NA TRBV12-3/TRBV12-4 few TGTGCCAGCAGTAGAAACCAGGGAGCCCAGAGCTCCTACAATGAGCAGTTCTTC CASSRNQGAQSSYNEQFF
TRBJ1-6 NA TRBV5-1 NA TGCGCCAGCAGCTTGTCCCTTGCGGGGGTCCACTTT CASSLSLAGVHF
TRBJ2-1 NA TRBV20-1 few TGCAGTGCAATAGAACACGTCTACAATGAGCAGTTCTTC CSAIEHVYNEQFF
TRBJ2-1 NA TRBV20-1 many TGCAGTGCTAGAGATCTGGGGAGGGGGTCCTACAATGAGCAGTTCTTC CSARDLGRGSYNEQFF
TRBJ2-7 TRBD2 TRBV7-2 few TGTGCCAGCAGCTTAGACAAAGGTCTAGCGGGCTGGGAGCAGTACTTC CASSLDKGLAGWEQYF
TRBJ2-1 NA TRBV28 few TGTGCCATCCAGAGCTCCTACAATGAGCAGTTCTTC CAIQSSYNEQFF
TRBJ1-6 NA TRBV4-1 few TGCGCCAGCAGCCTCAGGGGATTAAGTAATTCACCCCTCCACTTT CASSLRGLSNSPLHF
TRBJ1-4 NA TRBV20-1 NA TGCAGTGCTCCTGACATGGGCAATGAAAAACTGTTTTTT CSAPDMGNEKLFF
TRBJ1-5 TRBD1 TRBV6-2/TRBV6-3 few TGTGCCAGCAGCTACAGGGGGGCCCCTCAGCCCCAGCATTTT CASSYRGAPQPQHF
TRBJ1-6 NA TRBV20-1 few TGCAGTGCTACGGACCAGGGGACTAATTCACCCCTCCACTTT CSATDQGTNSPLHF
TRBJ1-4 NA TRBV28 many TGTGCCAGCAGTTTAGGGGGGGCAACTAATGAAAAACTGTTTTTT CASSLGGATNEKLFF
TRBJ1-5 TRBD1 TRBV24-1 few TGTGCCACCCGACAGGGCTGGGGACAAGGTCAGCCCCAGCATTTT CATRQGWGQGQPQHF
TRBJ2-7 NA TRBV13 NA TGTGCCAGCAGCTCACCCGGGGAACTCTCCTACGAGCAGTACTTC CASSSPGELSYEQYF
TRBJ1-1 TRBD1 TRBV7-8 NA TGTGCCAGCAGCTTAGTCCGACAGGGAAGTGAAGCTTTCTTT CASSLVRQGSEAFF
TRBJ2-7 NA TRBV6-6 NA TGTGCCAGCAGTTCGACATGGTTCTGGGAGCAGTACTTC CASSSTWFWEQYF
TRBJ2-5 NA TRBV20-1 many TGCAGTGCTTTTTACCAACCCGGGGCGGAGACCCAGTACTTC CSAFYQPGAETQYF
TRBJ2-6 NA TRBV19 NA TGTGCCAACGAACTGGTGTGGGTACGCCGCTCTCGGGCCAACGTCCTGACTTTC CANELVWVRRSRANVLTF
TRBJ1-6 TRBD1 TRBV6-5 few TGTGCCAGCAGTTACGATTTGGACAGGCTTGATTCACCCCTCCACTTT CASSYDLDRLDSPLHF
TRBJ2-1 TRBD1 TRBV7-2 few TGTGCCAGCAGCCTCCGGGACAGTCCGGGGAATGAGCAGTTCTTC CASSLRDSPGNEQFF
TRBJ1-2 NA TRBV15 many TGTGCCACCAGCAGAGGGAATTACGGCTACACCTTC CATSRGNYGYTF
TRBJ2-4 NA TRBV4-2 many TGTGCCAGCAGCCAAGATCGGGCAGACCTAGCCAAAAACATTCAGTACTTC CASSQDRADLAKNIQYF
TRBJ2-7 TRBD1 TRBV11-3 NA TGTGCCAGCAGCTTAGAGGGACAGGGAACGGGCGAGCAGTACTTC CASSLEGQGTGEQYF
TRBJ2-2 NA TRBV5-1 NA TGCGCCAGCAGCATTAGACAGGATCTAGCGAACACCGGGGAGCTGTTTTTT CASSIRQDLANTGELFF
TRBJ1-1 TRBD1 TRBV9 few TGTGCCAGCAGCGTCGACAGGGGGCTGAACACTGAAGCTTTCTTT CASSVDRGLNTEAFF
TRBJ2-1 NA TRBV7-9 few TGTGCCAGCAGCTTACTGTCCGGCAATGAGCAGTTCTTC CASSLLSGNEQFF
TRBJ1-1 NA TRBV24-1 NA TGTGCCACCAGTGATTTCCCCCCAGGGGACACTGAAGCTTTCTTT CATSDFPPGDTEAFF
TRBJ2-2 NA TRBV4-2 NA TGTGCCAGCAGCCAAGCCAGGGAAGGGGCCGGGGAGCTGTTTTTT CASSQAREGAGELFF
TRBJ2-3 NA TRBV20-1 many TGCAGTGCGTGGGAAGGCACAGATACGCAGTATTTT CSAWEGTDTQYF
TRBJ1-1 NA TRBV7-9 NA TGTGCCAGCAGCCGGCTCGGGGGGGGCCGCACTGAAGCTTTCTTT CASSRLGGGRTEAFF